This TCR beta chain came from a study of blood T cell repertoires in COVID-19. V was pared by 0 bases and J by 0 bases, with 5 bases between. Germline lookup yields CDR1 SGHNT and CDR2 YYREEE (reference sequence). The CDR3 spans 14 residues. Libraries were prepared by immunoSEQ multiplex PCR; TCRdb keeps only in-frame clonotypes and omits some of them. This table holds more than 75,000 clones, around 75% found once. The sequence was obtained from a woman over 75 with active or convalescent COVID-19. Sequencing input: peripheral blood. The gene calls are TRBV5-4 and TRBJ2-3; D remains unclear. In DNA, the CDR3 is TGTGCCAGCAGCTTGGCCTCTAGCACAGATACGCAGTATTTT. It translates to CASSLASSTDTQYF. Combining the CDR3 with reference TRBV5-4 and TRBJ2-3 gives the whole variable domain ETGVTQSPTHLIKTRGQQVTLRCSSQSGHNTVSWYQQALGQGPQFIFQYYREEENGRGNFPPRFSGLQFPNYSSELNVNALELDDSALYLCASSLASSTDTQYFGPGTRLTVL.